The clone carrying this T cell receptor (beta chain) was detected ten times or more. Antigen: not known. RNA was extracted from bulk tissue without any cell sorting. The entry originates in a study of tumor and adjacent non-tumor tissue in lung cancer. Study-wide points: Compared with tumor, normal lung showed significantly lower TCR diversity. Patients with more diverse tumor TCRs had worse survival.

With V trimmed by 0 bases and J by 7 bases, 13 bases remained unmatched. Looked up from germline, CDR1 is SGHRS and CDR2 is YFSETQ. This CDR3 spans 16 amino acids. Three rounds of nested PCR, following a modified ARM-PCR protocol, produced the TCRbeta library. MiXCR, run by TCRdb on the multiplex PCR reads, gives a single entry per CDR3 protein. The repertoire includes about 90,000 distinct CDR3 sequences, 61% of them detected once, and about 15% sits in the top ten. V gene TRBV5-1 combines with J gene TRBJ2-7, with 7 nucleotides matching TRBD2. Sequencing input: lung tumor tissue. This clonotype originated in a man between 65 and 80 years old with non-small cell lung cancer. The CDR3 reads CASSLEGGGGDLEQYF. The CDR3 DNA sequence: TGCGCCAGCAGCTTGGAGGGCGGCGGGGGAGATCTGGAGCAGTACTTC.